The 27 T cell receptor beta chains listed next were all sequenced from one sample in a study of T cell responses to AZD1222 COVID-19 vaccine. Using immunoSEQ multiplex PCR, the repertoire was profiled, and TCRdb retains in-frame clones only, with some absent. The top ten clones hold roughly 8% of a sample with around 110,000 clones, roughly 88% of them seen once. The sample here was peripheral blood, taken 28 days after the second AZD1222 dose. These receptors all stem from an adult who received the AZD1222 COVID-19 vaccine.

This sequence joins TRBV11-2 and TRBJ1-6; 8 bases are a match to TRBD1. CDR3 length: 15 residues. Germline V gene data show CDR1 as SGHAT and CDR2 as FQNNGV. V trimming: 4 bases; J trimming: 10 bases; junction bases outside the gene matches: 9. In DNA form, the CDR3 reads TGTGCCAGCAGCTACCACAGGGGGGTCGGCTCACCCCTCCACTTT. Protein: CASSYHRGVGSPLHF.

This clone was detected only a few times. The chain employs TRBV7-2 and TRBJ2-1, with a possible D match to TRBD2 (5 bases). The germline V gene has CDR1 SGHTA and CDR2 FQGNSA. The CDR3 spans 16 residues. V was cut by 5 bases and J by 0 bases, with 14 bases left in between. For the CDR3, the DNA is TGTGCCAGCAGCGCGAGAGCGGAGAGCTCCTACAATGAGCAGTTCTTC. It codes for CASSARAESSYNEQFF.

The chain couples TRBV27 to TRBJ2-7, with D perhaps matching TRBD1 (6 bases). CDR1 and CDR2 from the germline V gene are MNHEY and SMNVEV (reference sequence). The CDR3 is made up of 14 amino acids. Trimming took off 4 bases at V and 0 bases at J, with 10 bases between the two ends. CDR3 nucleotides: TGTGCCAGCAGTTCTCGGACAGTCTCCTACGAGCAGTACTTC. Translated, it gives CASSSRTVSYEQYF.

This clone appeared a single time. V and J are TRBV29-1 and TRBJ1-1, with TRBD1 matching 7 bases. The CDR3 spans 15 residues. Germline CDR1 is SQVTM and CDR2 is ANQGSEA. The junction had 11 bases not matched to a gene; V was cut back by 6 bases and J by 1 base. The CDR3 loop reads CSVRTGSRTNTEAFF. DNA for the CDR3: TGCAGCGTCCGGACAGGTTCGAGGACGAACACTGAAGCTTTCTTT.

The J gene is TRBJ2-6, the V gene TRBV30; D not resolved. This CDR3 comprises 16 residues. V was shortened by 6 bases and J by 1 base, with 16 bases between the two germline ends. CDR1 and CDR2 from the germline V gene are GTSNPN and SVGIG (reference sequence). DNA for the CDR3: TGTGCCTGCCGTCAGGACCGAAAATCTGGGGCCAACGTCCTGACTTTC. Amino acids: CACRQDRKSGANVLTF.

This chain links TRBV6-6 with TRBJ2-7; D is ambiguous. Germline lookup yields CDR1 MNHNY and CDR2 SVGAGI (reference sequence). V gave up 6 bases and J gave up 3 bases, with 15 bases separating them. The CDR3 has 14 residues. CDR3 coding DNA: TGTGCCAGCAGCCCCTCAGGCCGCCACTACGAGCAGTACTTC. Protein product: CASSPSGRHYEQYF.

This chain joins TRBV19 and TRBJ2-6, with TRBD1 matching over 7 bases. The germline V gene encodes CDR1 LNHDA and CDR2 SQIVND (reference sequence). V lost 5 bases to trimming and J lost 0 bases; unmatched junction nucleotides: 4. This CDR3 spans 16 amino acids. For the CDR3, the DNA is TGTGCCAGTAGTGCACAGGGGAACTCTGGGGCCAACGTCCTGACTTTC. Protein: CASSAQGNSGANVLTF.

J is TRBJ1-2 and V is TRBV7-9; D gene unclear. The CDR3 is 11 amino acids. The V end was cut by 5 bases, the J end by 6 bases, with 7 bases between. Germline V CDR1 and CDR2: SEHNR, FQNEAQ (reference sequence). This chain's CDR3 is CASSPPHGYTF. For the CDR3, the DNA is TGTGCCAGCAGCCCCCCCCATGGCTACACCTTC.

CDR3 sequence: CATSGRGDTEAFF. The CDR3 DNA sequence: TGTGCCACCAGTGGGCGGGGGGACACTGAAGCTTTCTTT. This chain connects TRBV24-1 to TRBJ1-1, with a tentative D call TRBD1 (5 bases). CDR1 and CDR2 from the germline V gene are KGHDR and SFDVKD. The CDR3 has 13 amino acids. V lost 5 bases, J lost 3 bases, and 9 bases lay in between.

The V and J genes are TRBV7-9 and TRBJ2-2; the D is unclear. This CDR3 comprises 12 residues. Deletions cut 8 bases from V and 5 bases from J, with 9 bases between. The V gene's germline CDR1 is SEHNR and CDR2 FQNEAQ (reference sequence). Here the CDR3 DNA reads TGTGCCAGCGAATACCAAACCGGGGAGCTGTTTTTT. Its protein product is CASEYQTGELFF.

The rearrangement uses TRBV7-3 and TRBJ2-5, with a tentative D call TRBD2 (6 bases). The CDR3 is made up of 14 amino acids. The germline CDR1 and CDR2 sequences are SGHTA and FQGTGA. V dropped 0 bases and J dropped 3 bases, with 8 bases sitting between them. This CDR3 reads CASSLTGGEETQYF. CDR3 DNA: TGTGCCAGCAGCTTAACGGGGGGAGAAGAGACCCAGTACTTC.

The CDR3 sequence: CASSTTQGAVGYTF. The CDR3 bases are TGTGCCAGCAGTACGACACAGGGAGCGGTTGGCTACACCTTC. The chain carries TRBV6-5 and TRBJ1-2, with D perhaps matching TRBD1 (6 bases). V lost 5 bases to trimming and J lost 7 bases, with 17 bases between them. Germline V CDR1 and CDR2: MNHEY, SVGAGI. The CDR3 is made up of 14 amino acids.

The V gene is TRBV24-1, the J gene TRBJ1-5; D unresolved. The germline CDR1 and CDR2 sequences are KGHDR and SFDVKD. CDR3 length equals 13 residues. Trimming removed 5 bases from V and 6 bases from J, with 10 bases in between. The CDR3 sequence is CATSVGSGQPQHF. DNA of the CDR3: TGTGCCACCAGTGTGGGGTCTGGTCAGCCCCAGCATTTT.

The chain uses TRBV15 and TRBJ1-2; no clear D. Germline assignment: CDR1 LNHNV and CDR2 YYDKDF (reference sequence). Trimming took 5 bases from V and 7 from J, leaving 14 bases between them. This CDR3 is built from 13 residues. The CDR3 DNA sequence: TGTGCCACCAGCCCCGTCTTAGTTTCTGGCTACACCTTC. Its translation: CATSPVLVSGYTF.

This chain joins TRBV9 and TRBJ1-2; 12 bases match TRBD1. The CDR3 contains 14 residues. V dropped 3 bases and J dropped 5; count of bases not matched to a gene: 2. Germline V gene lookup returns CDR1 SGDLS and CDR2 YYNGEE. CDR3 in amino acids: CASSGDRGPYGYTF. The CDR3, as DNA: TGTGCCAGCAGCGGGGACAGGGGGCCTTATGGCTACACCTTC.

This chain connects TRBV2 to TRBJ2-5; D assignment may be TRBD1 or TRBD2 (6 bases each). This CDR3 is 12 amino acids long. Trimming took 3 bases from V and 7 from J, leaving 9 bases between them. The germline V gene has CDR1 SNHLY and CDR2 FYNNEI. CDR3 protein: CASSDRGGTQYF. The CDR3 DNA reads TGTGCCAGCAGTGACAGGGGAGGGACCCAGTACTTC.

The rearrangement joins TRBV6-5 to TRBJ1-2; 10 bases line up with TRBD1. The CDR3 length is 12 residues. J lost 5 bases, V lost 7 bases, and 1 base had no gene match. Germline V gene sequence: CDR1 MNHEY, CDR2 SVGAGI. The CDR3 loop is CASMGQGYGYTF. The CDR3 nucleotides are TGTGCCAGCATGGGACAGGGGTATGGCTACACCTTC.

The chain employs TRBV19 and TRBJ1-2, with a possible D match to TRBD1 (5 bases). The CDR3 spans 15 residues. Germline-derived CDR1 and CDR2 are LNHDA and SQIVND (reference sequence). The germline V and J ends were trimmed by 7 bases and 4 bases, with 19 bases remaining between them. As DNA, the CDR3 is TGTGCCAGTATCCGGGTGGCCCAGGGTGTCTATGGCTACACCTTC. Translation: CASIRVAQGVYGYTF.

The chain uses TRBV5-1 and TRBJ2-7; the match to TRBD1 covers 8 bases. The CDR3 length is 14 residues. Germline CDR1 SGHRS, CDR2 YFSETQ. The junction had 3 bases not matched to a gene; V was cut back by 4 bases and J by 0 bases. The CDR3 region is CASSQQGASYEQYF. The CDR3 coding sequence is TGCGCCAGCAGCCAGCAGGGGGCCTCCTACGAGCAGTACTTC.

The V call is TRBV7-2, the J call TRBJ2-7, with 12 positions matching TRBD2. The CDR3 extends over 16 amino acids. The V gene's germline CDR1 is SGHTA and CDR2 FQGNSA. The V segment lost 2 bases and the J segment 5 bases; nucleotides outside the gene matches: 7. CDR3 protein: CASSLRLAGGSHEQYF. In nucleotides, the CDR3 is TGTGCCAGCAGCTTAAGGCTAGCGGGGGGGTCCCACGAGCAGTACTTC.

This chain connects TRBV9 to TRBJ2-7; D may be TRBD1 or TRBD2 (5 bases each). Germline lookup yields CDR1 SGDLS and CDR2 YYNGEE. The CDR3 sequence is 15 residues long. Deletions cut 0 bases from V and 6 bases from J, with 16 bases between. The CDR3 region has the DNA TGTGCCAGCAGCGTAGCTAGCACGGGGCCGACCGAGCAGTACTTC. Translating gives CASSVASTGPTEQYF.

The chain recombines TRBV6-5 with TRBJ1-3; D possibly corresponds to TRBD1 (5 bases). The CDR3 is 16 amino acids. The germline V gene encodes CDR1 MNHEY and CDR2 SVGAGI. V lost 0 bases and J 2 bases, leaving 11 bases between the germline ends. In nucleotides, the CDR3 is TGTGCCAGCAGTTACTCGCCGGGGGTGCCTGGAAACACCATATATTTT. Protein product: CASSYSPGVPGNTIYF.

In nucleotides, the CDR3 is TGCAGCGTTGATACTAGCGGGGGTTACGAGCAGTACTTC. Encoded protein: CSVDTSGGYEQYF. The J gene is TRBJ2-7, the V gene TRBV29-1, with 11 bases that match TRBD2. There are 13 residues in the CDR3. Germline V gene data show CDR1 as SQVTM and CDR2 as ANQGSEA. Losses at the gene ends were 3 bases for V and 4 bases for J; bases not matched to a gene: 2.

This chain links TRBV6-6 with TRBJ1-5; 7 bases map to TRBD1. Trimming removed 8 bases from V and 15 bases from J; junction bases left unmatched: 10. CDR1 is MNHNY, CDR2 SVGAGI, per germline (reference sequence). The CDR3 contains 11 residues. The CDR3 here is CASGTAIALHF. Written as DNA, the CDR3 is TGTGCCAGCGGGACAGCGATAGCTTTGCATTTT.

The chain recombines TRBV6-2 or TRBV6-3 with TRBJ1-1, with 7 nucleotides matching TRBD1. CDR3 size: 13 residues. Germline assignment: CDR1 MNHEY and CDR2 SVGEGT. The trim removed 6 bases at V and 1 base at J, leaving 2 bases unmatched. The CDR3 DNA reads TGTGCCAGCAGCGACAGGGAGAACACTGAAGCTTTCTTT. It is translated as CASSDRENTEAFF.

This clone was seen a few times. The chain carries TRBV5-1 and TRBJ2-2; D is unresolved. CDR3 length equals 14 residues. Trimming shortened V by 2 bases and J by 8 bases, and 13 bases separated the two germline ends. Per germline, CDR1 SGHRS and CDR2 YFSETQ. This CDR3 reads CASSFSEYPGELFF. The CDR3 nucleotides read TGCGCCAGCAGCTTCTCGGAGTATCCTGGGGAGCTGTTTTTT.

The chain is built from TRBV3-1 (or the pseudogene TRBV3-2) and TRBJ2-3, with 12 bases aligning to TRBD2. The CDR3 spans 16 residues. Germline CDR1 and CDR2: LGHDT and YNNKEL (reference sequence). J lost 1 base, V lost 7 bases, and 6 bases had no gene match. The CDR3 nucleotides read TGTGCCAGCACCCCCCGACTAGCGGGGGGCACAGATACGCAGTATTTT. Protein sequence: CASTPRLAGGTDTQYF.